This TCR beta chain was recovered during a study of T cell changes during pregnancy in multiple sclerosis. Assay used: immunoSEQ multiplex PCR; TCRdb lists only in-frame clones, some missing. The table lists tens of thousands of clones, 94% of them singletons. The length of the CDR3 is 16 residues. In germline, CDR1 is KGHSH, CDR2 LQKENI. Trimming cost V 3 bases and J 1 base, with 15 bases left between them. The receptor comes from a female donor with multiple sclerosis, enrolled in a pregnancy study. V gene TRBV18 combines with J gene TRBJ1-1; D is perhaps TRBD1 (6 bases). The material was CD4+ T cells from peripheral blood mononuclear cells, obtained in the first trimester of pregnancy. CDR3 nucleotides: TGTGCCAGCTCACCGCCAAATACGGGACAGAACACTGAAGCTTTCTTT. Amino acids: CASSPPNTGQNTEAFF.